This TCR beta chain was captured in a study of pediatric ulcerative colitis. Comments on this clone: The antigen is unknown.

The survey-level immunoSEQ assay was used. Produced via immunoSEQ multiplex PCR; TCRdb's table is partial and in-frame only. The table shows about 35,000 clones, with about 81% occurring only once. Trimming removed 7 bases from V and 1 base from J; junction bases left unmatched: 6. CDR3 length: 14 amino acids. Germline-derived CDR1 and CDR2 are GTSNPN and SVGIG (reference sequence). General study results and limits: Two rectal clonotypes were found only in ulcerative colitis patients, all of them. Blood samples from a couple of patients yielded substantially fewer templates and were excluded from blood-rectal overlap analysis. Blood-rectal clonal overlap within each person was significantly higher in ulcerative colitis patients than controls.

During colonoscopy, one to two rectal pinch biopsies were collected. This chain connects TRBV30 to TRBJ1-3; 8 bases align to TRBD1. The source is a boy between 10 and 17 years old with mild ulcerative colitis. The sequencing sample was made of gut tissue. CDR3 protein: CALDRDLSGNTIYF. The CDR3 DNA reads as TGTGCCTTGGACAGGGATCTATCTGGAAACACCATATATTTT.